One and the same sample provided the 12 T cell receptor beta chains below, sequenced in a study of blood T cell repertoires in COVID-19. Data came from immunoSEQ multiplex PCR; TCRdb stores just in-frame clones and leaves some out. The sample lists under 150,000 clones, about 90% occurring once. The sequencing input was peripheral blood. These receptor sequences come from a human donor in a cohort sampled during active COVID-19.

This clone has only one observation. Written as DNA, the CDR3 is TGTGCCACCGGGGGATTGAGGGGAGATACGCAGTATTTT. It specifies CATGGLRGDTQYF. The V and J genes are TRBV2 and TRBJ2-3; D perhaps matches TRBD2 (6 bases). CDR1 is SNHLY, CDR2 FYNNEI, per germline. The CDR3 has 13 residues. V gave up 10 bases and J gave up 5 bases, with 16 bases separating them.

The chain couples TRBV11-2 to TRBJ1-4, with D unclear. The ends were cut back, 0 bases at V and 7 bases at J, with 21 bases in the middle. The CDR3 contains 18 residues. Germline lookup yields CDR1 SGHAT and CDR2 FQNNGV. The CDR3 sequence: CASSLDTANAVRGEKLFF. The CDR3 nucleotides read TGTGCCAGCAGCTTAGATACGGCGAATGCGGTTCGAGGTGAAAAACTGTTTTTT.

The chain links TRBV5-1 to TRBJ2-1; maybe TRBD1 (6 bases). Looked up from germline, CDR1 is SGHRS and CDR2 is YFSETQ. The CDR3 is made up of 16 amino acids. V lost 4 bases and J 0 bases, leaving 14 bases between the germline ends. DNA for the CDR3: TGCGCCAGCAGCATCCAGGGGAGCAGCTCCTACAATGAGCAGTTCTTC. Translating it yields CASSIQGSSSYNEQFF.

The chain joins TRBV28 to TRBJ1-2, with 8 bases lining up with TRBD1. Unmatched junction bases numbered 11, after V lost 4 bases and J lost 7 bases. CDR3 length: 15 amino acids. Looked up from germline, CDR1 is MDHEN and CDR2 is SYDVKM. CDR3 residues: CASSYRTGWKGGYTF. The CDR3 region has the DNA TGTGCCAGCAGTTATAGGACAGGGTGGAAGGGTGGCTACACCTTC.

The chain joins TRBV18 to TRBJ2-1; D uncertain. CDR1 is KGHSH and CDR2 is LQKENI in the germline V gene. Trimming took off 3 bases at V and 4 bases at J, with 16 bases between the two ends. The CDR3 has 16 residues. The CDR3 nucleotides read TGTGCCAGCTCACCCCTTGGGCAGACGCTTTACAATGAGCAGTTCTTC. Translated, it gives CASSPLGQTLYNEQFF.

This rearrangement joins TRBV7-8 to TRBJ2-7, with D possibly being TRBD2 (6 bases). The CDR3 runs to 16 residues. CDR1 is SGHVS, CDR2 FQNEAQ, per germline. V shed 1 base and J shed 3 bases, with 16 bases lying between them. The CDR3 DNA reads as TGTGCCAGCAGCTTAGGCGGGTCTCCCGGGGGCTACGAGCAGTACTTC. Its protein is CASSLGGSPGGYEQYF.

The chain has TRBV5-1 and TRBJ2-1, with no clear D. The V end lost 0 bases, the J end lost 4 bases, and 20 bases lay between the germline ends. Germline assignment: CDR1 SGHRS and CDR2 YFSETQ. The CDR3 has 18 amino acids. The CDR3 region has the DNA TGCGCCAGCAGCTTGGCCCTTTCCCCCACCGGAGTGTACAATGAGCAGTTCTTC. Amino acids: CASSLALSPTGVYNEQFF.

This clone has more than one count but fewer than ten. J is TRBJ2-3 and V is TRBV4-2; TRBD2 agrees at 12 bases. The CDR3 has 16 amino acids. Looked up from germline, CDR1 is LGHNA and CDR2 is YNFKEQ. Germline trimming cut 1 base from V and 1 base from J; bases unmatched to any gene: 0. The CDR3 DNA sequence: TGTGCCAGCAGCCAAGGACTAGCGGGGGGCACAGATACGCAGTATTTT. Its protein is CASSQGLAGGTDTQYF.

This chain uses TRBV11-2 with TRBJ2-7, with D uncertain. The V end was cut by 6 bases, the J end by 1 base, with 4 bases between. CDR1 is SGHAT, CDR2 FQNNGV, per germline. CDR3 size: 11 residues. For the CDR3, the DNA is TGTGCCAGCAGATCTTCCTACGAGCAGTACTTC. The encoded protein is CASRSSYEQYF.

The chain employs TRBV9 and TRBJ1-6, with 9 positions matching TRBD1. CDR1 and CDR2 from the germline V gene are SGDLS and YYNGEE. V lost 6 bases to trimming and J lost 7 bases; unmatched junction nucleotides: 5. The CDR3 totals 14 residues. CDR3 sequence (DNA): TGTGCCAGCACCCGAGACAGGGGGAATTCACCCCTCCACTTT. Protein product: CASTRDRGNSPLHF. Supplemented by reference TRBV9 and TRBJ1-6, the full variable domain reads DSGVTQTPKHLITATGQRVTLRCSPRSGDLSVYWYQQSLDQGLQFLIQYYNGEERAKGNILERFSAQQFPDLHSELNLSSLELGDSALYFCASTRDRGNSPLHFGNGTRLTVT.

The chain carries TRBV24-1 and TRBJ2-3; D unresolved. The CDR3 is made up of 17 amino acids. CDR1 KGHDR and CDR2 SFDVKD come from the germline V gene. The V end was cut by 4 bases, the J end by 0 bases, with 16 bases between. Here the CDR3 DNA reads TGTGCCACCAGTGACCCGAACCCACATTATAGCACAGATACGCAGTATTTT. Translated, it gives CATSDPNPHYSTDTQYF.

The chain combines TRBV28 with TRBJ2-7; perhaps TRBD1 as D (5 bases). The CDR3 totals 13 residues. The V end lost 3 bases, the J end lost 0 bases, and 6 bases lay between the germline ends. Germline loops: CDR1 MDHEN, CDR2 SYDVKM. The CDR3: CASSFGHSYEQYF. The CDR3 DNA follows: TGTGCCAGCAGTTTCGGACACTCCTACGAGCAGTACTTC.